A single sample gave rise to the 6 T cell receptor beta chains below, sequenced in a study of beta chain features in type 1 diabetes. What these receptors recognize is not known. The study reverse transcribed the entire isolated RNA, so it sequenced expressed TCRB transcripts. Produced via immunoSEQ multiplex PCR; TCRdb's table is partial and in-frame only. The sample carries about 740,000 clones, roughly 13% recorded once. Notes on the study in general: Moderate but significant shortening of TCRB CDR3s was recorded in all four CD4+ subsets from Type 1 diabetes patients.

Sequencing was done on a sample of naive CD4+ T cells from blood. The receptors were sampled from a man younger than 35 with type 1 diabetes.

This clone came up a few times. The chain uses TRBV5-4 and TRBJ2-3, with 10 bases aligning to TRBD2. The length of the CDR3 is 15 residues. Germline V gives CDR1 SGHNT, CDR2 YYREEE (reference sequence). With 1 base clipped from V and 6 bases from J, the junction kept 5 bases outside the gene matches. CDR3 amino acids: CASSLYLAGEDTQYF. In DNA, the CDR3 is TGTGCCAGCAGCTTGTACCTAGCGGGGGAGGATACGCAGTATTTT.

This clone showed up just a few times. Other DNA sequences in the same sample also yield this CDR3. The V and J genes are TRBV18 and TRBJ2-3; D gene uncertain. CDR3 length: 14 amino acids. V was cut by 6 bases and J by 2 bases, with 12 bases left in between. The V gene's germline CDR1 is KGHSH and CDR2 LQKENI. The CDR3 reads CASSPARSTDTQYF. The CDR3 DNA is TGTGCCAGCTCGCCGGCCAGGTCCACAGATACGCAGTATTTT.

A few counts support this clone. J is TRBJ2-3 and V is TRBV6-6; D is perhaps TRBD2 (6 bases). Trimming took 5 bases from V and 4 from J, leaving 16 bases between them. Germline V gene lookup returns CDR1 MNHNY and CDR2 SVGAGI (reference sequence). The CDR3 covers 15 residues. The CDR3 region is CASSAGGLSADTQYF. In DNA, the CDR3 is TGTGCCAGCAGTGCCGGGGGTTTGAGCGCAGATACGCAGTATTTT.

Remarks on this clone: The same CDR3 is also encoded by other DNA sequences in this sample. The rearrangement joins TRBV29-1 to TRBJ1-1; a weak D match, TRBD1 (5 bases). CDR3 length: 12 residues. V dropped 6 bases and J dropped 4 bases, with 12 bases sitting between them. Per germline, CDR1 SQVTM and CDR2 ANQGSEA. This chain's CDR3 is CSVGPGGTEAFF. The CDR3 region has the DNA TGCAGCGTGGGCCCCGGGGGCACTGAAGCTTTCTTT.

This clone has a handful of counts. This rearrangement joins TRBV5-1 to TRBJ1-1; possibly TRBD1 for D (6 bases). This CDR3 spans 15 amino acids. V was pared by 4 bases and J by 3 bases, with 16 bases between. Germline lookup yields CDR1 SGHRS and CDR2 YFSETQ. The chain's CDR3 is CASSTSWGADTEAFF. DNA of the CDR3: TGCGCCAGCAGCACCTCGTGGGGGGCGGACACTGAAGCTTTCTTT.

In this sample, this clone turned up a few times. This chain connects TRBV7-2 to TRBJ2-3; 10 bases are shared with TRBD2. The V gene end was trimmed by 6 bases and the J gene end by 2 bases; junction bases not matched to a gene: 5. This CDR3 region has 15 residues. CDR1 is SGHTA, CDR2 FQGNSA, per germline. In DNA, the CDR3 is TGTGCCAGCAGTTATAGCGGGGGGCCCACAGATACGCAGTATTTT. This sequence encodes CASSYSGGPTDTQYF.